This T cell receptor beta chain was captured by sequencing in a study of technical replicates of blood from a few donors. Trimming shortened V by 6 bases and J by 11 bases, and 14 bases separated the two germline ends. Germline V lookup: CDR1 LNHDA, CDR2 SQIVND (reference sequence). The CDR3 is made up of 12 amino acids. Measured with immunoSEQ multiplex PCR; TCRdb has only the in-frame clones, and not every one. The data show just over 95,000 clones, around 95% seen once. Sequencing used T cells isolated from PBMCs. The TCR originated in a human donor in good health. V gene TRBV19 combines with J gene TRBJ1-5; D gene unclear. CDR3 DNA: TGTGCCAGTAGCGCAAGTCCGGGGTCCCAGCATTTT. It yields the protein CASSASPGSQHF.